Listed here is a single T cell receptor beta chain. Its cognate antigen is unknown. Genomic DNA templated the TCR beta VDJ and CDR3 profiling. TCRdb passed the reads through MiXCR, listing each CDR3 protein once. This table holds 450,000 to 550,000 distinct CDR3 sequences, around 33% found once. This record comes from a study of CD8+CD57+ T cells in acquired aplastic anemia. About the study: DNA from sorted CD4+ and CD8+ cells averaged approximately 2.9 ug. Study-level findings and limits: Almost 30 shared CD8+ CDR3s appeared highly expressed within patients' immunodominant clones.

The germline V and J ends were trimmed by 8 bases and 6 bases, with 23 bases remaining between them. This CDR3 is 16 amino acids long. CDR1 and CDR2 (germline): LNHDA, SQIVND (reference sequence). In patients chosen for sequencing, flow cytometry had shown CD8+CD57+ cell expansion. Sampling of blood occurred while the patients had still received no therapy. Sequenced material: sorted CD4+, CD8+, or CD8+CD57+ T cells (not recorded which) from PBMCs. This sequence originates from a human donor with aplastic anemia. The chain carries TRBV19 and TRBJ2-1; weak D call: TRBD2 (5 bases). Written as DNA, the CDR3 is TGTGCCAGTGGGAGTTCTTCTTCCTCCCCTACCAATGAGCAGTTCTTC. Protein: CASGSSSSSPTNEQFF. Looking up the rest from reference TRBV19 and TRBJ2-1 gives the full variable domain: DGGITQSPKYLFRKEGQNVTLSCEQNLNHDAMYWYRQDPGQGLRLIYYSQIVNDFQKGDIAEGYSVSREKKESFPLTVTSAQKNPTAFYLCASGSSSSSPTNEQFFGPGTRLTVL.